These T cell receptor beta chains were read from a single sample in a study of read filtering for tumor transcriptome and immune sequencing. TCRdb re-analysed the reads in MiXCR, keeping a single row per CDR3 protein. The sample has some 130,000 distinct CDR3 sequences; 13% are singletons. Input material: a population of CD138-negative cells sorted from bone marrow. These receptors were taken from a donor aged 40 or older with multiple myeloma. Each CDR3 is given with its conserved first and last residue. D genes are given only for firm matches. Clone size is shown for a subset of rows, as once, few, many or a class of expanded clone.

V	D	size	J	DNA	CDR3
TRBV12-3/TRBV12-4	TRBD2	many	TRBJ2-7	TGTGCCAGCAGTTTGGCCGGGAGGATCGACGAGCAGTACTTC	CASSLAGRIDEQYF
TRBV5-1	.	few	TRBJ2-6	TGCGCCAGCAGCCCGGTGCAAAGCTCTGGGGCCAACGTCCTGACTTTC	CASSPVQSSGANVLTF
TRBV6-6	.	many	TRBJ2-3	TGTGCCAGCAGGGTAGTTAGCACAGATACGCAGTATTTT	CASRVVSTDTQYF
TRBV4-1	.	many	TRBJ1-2	TGCGCCAGCAGCCAAACGGACAGACAAGGAAGCTATGGCTACACCTTC	CASSQTDRQGSYGYTF
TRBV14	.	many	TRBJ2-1	TGTGCCAGCAGCCACTCCCCCCGGGGCTCCTACAATGAGCAGTTCTTC	CASSHSPRGSYNEQFF
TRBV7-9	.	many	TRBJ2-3	TGTGCCAGCAGCTCGGGGTATGGAGGAGATACGCAGTATTTT	CASSSGYGGDTQYF
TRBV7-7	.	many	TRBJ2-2	TGTGCTAGCAGCTCCCAGACCGCACCGCCTCACACCGGGGAGCTGTTTTTT	CASSSQTAPPHTGELFF
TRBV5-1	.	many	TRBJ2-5	TGCGCCAGCAGCTTCCAGCCTAGCCAAGAGACCCAGTACTTC	CASSFQPSQETQYF
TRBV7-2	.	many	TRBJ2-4	TGTGCCAGCAGCTTAGCGTCGTGGGAAATACTAGCCAAAAACATTCAGTACTTC	CASSLASWEILAKNIQYF
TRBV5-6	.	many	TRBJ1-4	TGTGCCAGCAGCTTGGGGGGATTGGAGGAAAAACTGTTTTTT	CASSLGGLEEKLFF
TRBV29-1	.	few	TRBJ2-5	TGCAGCGTTGATTCTAACAGGGTGATCGAGACCCAGTACTTC	CSVDSNRVIETQYF
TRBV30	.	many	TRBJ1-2	TGTGCCTGGAGTCCTCAGACAGGTTACTATGGCTACACCTTC	CAWSPQTGYYGYTF
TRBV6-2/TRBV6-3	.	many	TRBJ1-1	TGTGCCAGCAGTTACAGGGAGACTGAAGCTTTCTTT	CASSYRETEAFF
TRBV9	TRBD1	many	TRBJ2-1	TGTGCCAGCAGCGTAGATAGAGGGGGCACCGTCCATGCGGGTGAGCAGTTCTTC	CASSVDRGGTVHAGEQFF
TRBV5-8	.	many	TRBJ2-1	TGTGCCAGCAGCCCCTTTTTTGTTGTGTCGTCTGTTAATGAGCAGTTCTTC	CASSPFFVVSSVNEQFF
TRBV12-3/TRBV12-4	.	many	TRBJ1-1	TGTGCCAGCAGTTTTACAGGGCGGGGGACTGAAGCTTTCTTT	CASSFTGRGTEAFF
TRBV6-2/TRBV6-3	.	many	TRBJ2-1	TGTGCCAGCAGTTACTCTAGCGTGGGGTTGCTCTTC	CASSYSSVGLLF
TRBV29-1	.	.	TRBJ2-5	TGCAGCGGAAACCAGGGTCTTGGAGAGACCCAGTACTTC	CSGNQGLGETQYF
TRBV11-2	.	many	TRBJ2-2	TGTGCCAGCAGCTTAGGAGTCTCCTCAGGGGGGGAGCTGTTTTTT	CASSLGVSSGGELFF
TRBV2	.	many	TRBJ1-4	TGTGCCAGCAGCGTACAGGGACCTTTGACTAATGAAAAACTGTTTTTT	CASSVQGPLTNEKLFF
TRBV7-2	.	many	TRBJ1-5	TGTGCCAGCAGCTCCAAGGAGGGGAATCAGCCCCAGCATTTT	CASSSKEGNQPQHF
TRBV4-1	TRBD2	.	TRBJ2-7	TGCGCCAGCAGCCACAGCGGGAGGGCCGGGATCGACGAGCAGTACTTC	CASSHSGRAGIDEQYF
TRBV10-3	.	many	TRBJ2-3	TGTGCCATCAGTGAGTCGACAGATGGTTACAGTAGCACAGATACGCAGTATTTT	CAISESTDGYSSTDTQYF
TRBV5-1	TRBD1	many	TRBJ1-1	TGCGCCAGCAGCGGGACAGAGAGAGGCACTGAAGCTTTCTTT	CASSGTERGTEAFF
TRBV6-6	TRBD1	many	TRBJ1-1	TGTGCCAGCAGTTACGGGACAGCTTTAAGGCTAACTGAAGCTTTCTTT	CASSYGTALRLTEAFF
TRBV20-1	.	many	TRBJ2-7	TGCAGTGCTCACCGGGGGGCAGGCGGCTCCTACGAGCAGTACTTC	CSAHRGAGGSYEQYF
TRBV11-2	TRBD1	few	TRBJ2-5	TGTGCCAGCAGTCCGGGACAGGGGGCGAACCGGGCAGAGACCCAGTACTTC	CASSPGQGANRAETQYF
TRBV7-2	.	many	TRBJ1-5	TGTGCCAGCAGCTTAGCGTGGGGAGATTTTAGCAATCAGCCCCAGCATTTT	CASSLAWGDFSNQPQHF
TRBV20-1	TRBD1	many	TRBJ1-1	TGCAGCTCTACAGGGGAAGGGGGCACTGAAGCTTTCTTT	CSSTGEGGTEAFF
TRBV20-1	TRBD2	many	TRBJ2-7	TGCAGTGCTAGTGGACTAGCGGGGGGAAACTACGAGCAGTACTTC	CSASGLAGGNYEQYF
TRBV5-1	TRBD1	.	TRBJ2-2	TGCGCCAGCAGCCTCGGACAGGGTGACGGCACCGGGGAGCTGTTTTTT	CASSLGQGDGTGELFF
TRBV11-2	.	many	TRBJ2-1	TGTGCCAGCAGCTTACCTCACAGCACGTTAAGGGATGAGCAGTTCTTC	CASSLPHSTLRDEQFF
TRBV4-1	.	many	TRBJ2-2	TGCGCCAGCAGCCCCACAAGTAACACCGGGGAGCTGTTTTTT	CASSPTSNTGELFF
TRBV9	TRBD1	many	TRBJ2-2	TGTGCCAGCAGCCTAGGGACAGCGAACACCGGGGAGCTGTTTTTT	CASSLGTANTGELFF
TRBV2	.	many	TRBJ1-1	TGTGCCAGCACCCCGGGCAGGGTGGGTTCTGAAGCTTTCTTT	CASTPGRVGSEAFF
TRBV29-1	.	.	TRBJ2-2	TGCAGCGTGACCCGGGACTTAGACACCGGGGGGCTGTTTTTT	CSVTRDLDTGGLFF
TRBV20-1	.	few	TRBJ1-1	TGCAGTGCGGAGGGATCGGATCACGAAGCTTTCTTT	CSAEGSDHEAFF
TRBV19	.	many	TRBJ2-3	TGTGCCAGTAGTGGCCTCAGGGGCGATAGCACAGATACGCAGTATTTT	CASSGLRGDSTDTQYF
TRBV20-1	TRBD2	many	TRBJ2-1	TGCAGTGCTCAATCTAGCGGGTTCTCCTACAATGAGCAGTTCTTC	CSAQSSGFSYNEQFF
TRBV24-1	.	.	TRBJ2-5	TGTGCCACCAGTGATTTGGATCATGGTCACCAAGAGACCCAGTACTTC	CATSDLDHGHQETQYF
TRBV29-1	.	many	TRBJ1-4	TGCAGCGTAACCCTCGGGAGTAGGAATGAAAAACTGTTTTTT	CSVTLGSRNEKLFF
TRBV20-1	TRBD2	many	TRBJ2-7	TGCAGTGCTAGAGATTTGCGGGAGGCCTCGACCTACGAGCAGTACTTC	CSARDLREASTYEQYF
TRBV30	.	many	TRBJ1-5	TGTGCCTGGAGGGGTGTTGGGAGCAATCAGCCCCAGCATTTT	CAWRGVGSNQPQHF
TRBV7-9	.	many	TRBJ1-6	TGTGCCAGCAGTTACAACGGTGGTTCACCCCTCCACTTT	CASSYNGGSPLHF
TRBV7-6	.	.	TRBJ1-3	TGTGCCAGCAGCTCGCAGTACAGCTCTGGAAACACCATATATTTT	CASSSQYSSGNTIYF
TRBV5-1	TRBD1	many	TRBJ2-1	TGCGCCAGCAGCTTCGGGGACAGCTACAATGAGCAGTTCTTC	CASSFGDSYNEQFF
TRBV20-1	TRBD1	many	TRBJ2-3	TGCAGTGCTCAACCGGGACAGGGGGCTCCAGATACGCAGTATTTT	CSAQPGQGAPDTQYF
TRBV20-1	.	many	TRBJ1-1	TGCAGTGCTAGTTCAGGGGACACTGAAGCTTTCTTT	CSASSGDTEAFF
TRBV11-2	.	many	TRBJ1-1	TGTGCCAGCAGCTGGACACCCAACACTGAAGCTTTCTTT	CASSWTPNTEAFF
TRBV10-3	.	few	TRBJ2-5	TGTGCCATCAGACCCGAAGGGTTTTTAGGGACCCAGTACTTC	CAIRPEGFLGTQYF
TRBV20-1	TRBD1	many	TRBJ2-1	TGCAGTGGAGAGGGCCGGGACAGGGTCGGCAATGAGCAGTTCTTC	CSGEGRDRVGNEQFF